The 10 T cell receptor beta chains in this list originate from one sample, sequenced in a study of blood T cell repertoires in COVID-19 (dated by TCRdb to about 2020). Library generation was performed with the immunoSEQ multiplex PCR assay. Sourced from immuneACCESS, this table was stored by TCRdb with only in-frame sequences that have V and J called. A share of the clones is absent; for the studies checked, an unresolved V gene accounts for under half, and the remainder has no known explanation. The sample data list about 15,000 clones, and roughly three quarters of these were observed just once. The leading ten clones occupy under 35% of the sample. Sequenced material: peripheral blood. The receptors derive from a man between 65 and 85 years old with active or convalescent COVID-19.

The genes are TRBV9 and TRBJ2-5; 9 bases match TRBD1. Germline V gene lookup returns CDR1 SGDLS and CDR2 YYNGEE. The V and J ends lost 4 bases and 3 bases, in that order; junction bases with no gene match: 7. The CDR3 spans 15 residues. Here the CDR3 DNA reads TGTGCCAGCAGCCCCGGGACAGGGAGTGAAGAGACCCAGTACTTC. It encodes CASSPGTGSEETQYF. Using reference TRBV9 and TRBJ2-5 for the parts outside the CDR3, the full variable domain is DSGVTQTPKHLITATGQRVTLRCSPRSGDLSVYWYQQSLDQGLQFLIQYYNGEERAKGNILERFSAQQFPDLHSELNLSSLELGDSALYFCASSPGTGSEETQYFGPGTRLLVL.

The CDR3 spells CASSKALGGPLYNEQFF. The CDR3 DNA follows: TGTGCCAGCAGCAAAGCGCTGGGGGGTCCCCTTTACAATGAGCAGTTCTTC. The chain combines TRBV21-1 with TRBJ2-1; TRBD2 is the table's D call and was not checked against the DNA. TRBV21-1 is marked as a pseudogene. The CDR3 loop spans 17 amino acids.

The J gene is TRBJ2-1, the V gene TRBV9, with 8 bases matching TRBD2. Germline CDR1 is SGDLS and CDR2 is YYNGEE. The CDR3 runs to 15 residues. V trimming: 6 bases; J trimming: 6 bases; junction bases outside the gene matches: 11. CDR3 sequence reads: CASTPRVAGSNEQFF. The CDR3 DNA reads TGTGCCAGCACCCCGAGAGTAGCGGGGTCCAATGAGCAGTTCTTC.

J is TRBJ1-2 and V is TRBV24-1; D is possibly TRBD1 (5 bases). V lost 3 bases and J lost 4, with 11 bases in between. Germline assignment: CDR1 KGHDR and CDR2 SFDVKD. The CDR3 has 14 residues. CDR3 bases: TGTGCCACCAGTGATGCTTCCAGGGTCTATGGCTACACCTTC. This codes for CATSDASRVYGYTF.

The chain uses TRBV15 and TRBJ2-5; TRBD2 matches 9 bases. This CDR3 is built from 16 residues. Germline V gene lookup returns CDR1 LNHNV and CDR2 YYDKDF (reference sequence). The junction had 8 bases not matched to a gene; V was cut back by 1 base and J by 5 bases. CDR3 protein: CATSRGGGAGSETQYF. In DNA, the CDR3 is TGTGCCACCAGCAGAGGCGGGGGGGCCGGGAGCGAGACCCAGTACTTC. Drawing the rest from reference TRBV15 and TRBJ2-5, the complete variable domain is DAMVIQNPRYQVTQFGKPVTLSCSQTLNHNVMYWYQQKSSQAPKLLFHYYDKDFNNEADTPDNFQSRRPNTSFCFLDIRSPGLGDTAMYLCATSRGGGAGSETQYFGPGTRLLVL.

The chain is built from TRBV28 and TRBJ1-2; 8 positions agree with TRBD1. V was pared by 10 bases and J by 4 bases, with 8 bases of the junction left unmatched. The CDR3 is 13 amino acids. Germline CDR1 is MDHEN and CDR2 is SYDVKM. CDR3 in amino acids: CATYTGQAYGYTF. In nucleotides, the CDR3 is TGTGCCACCTATACGGGACAGGCCTATGGCTACACCTTC.

The gene calls are TRBV9 and TRBJ1-1; D gene unclear. CDR1 is SGDLS and CDR2 is YYNGEE in the germline V gene. Deletions cut 0 bases from V and 0 bases from J, with 9 bases between. This CDR3 has 15 amino acids. DNA of the CDR3: TGTGCCAGCAGCGTAGGCGGGATGCTGAACACTGAAGCTTTCTTT. Its translation: CASSVGGMLNTEAFF.

The chain combines TRBV5-1 with TRBJ2-3; TRBD2 matches 11 bases. The V segment lost 3 bases and the J segment 5 bases; nucleotides outside the gene matches: 5. The CDR3 consists of 15 residues. Germline V CDR1 and CDR2: SGHRS, YFSETQ. The CDR3 nucleotides read TGCGCCAGCAGCTATTCCGGGACTAGCGGAGATACGCAGTATTTT. It encodes CASSYSGTSGDTQYF.

The genes are TRBV5-4 and TRBJ2-4; 8 nucleotides match TRBD1. The junction had 14 bases not matched to a gene; V was cut back by 4 bases and J by 2 bases. The germline V gene has CDR1 SGHNT and CDR2 YYREEE (reference sequence). This CDR3 comprises 18 residues. The CDR3 loop reads CASSPRTGPGGSKNIQYF. CDR3 coding DNA: TGTGCCAGCAGCCCCCGGACAGGGCCAGGGGGATCCAAAAACATTCAGTACTTC.

The genes are TRBV5-1 and TRBJ1-3; a weak D match, TRBD1 (6 bases). Trimming stripped 3 bases from V and 0 bases from J, with 10 bases between. The CDR3 loop spans 15 amino acids. CDR1 and CDR2 (germline): SGHRS, YFSETQ. The CDR3 reads CASSSTGLSGNTIYF. In DNA, the CDR3 is TGCGCCAGCAGCTCTACAGGGCTCTCTGGAAACACCATATATTTT.